Listed below are T cell receptor beta chains from one sample, sequenced in a study of blood T cell repertoires in COVID-19. Profiled with immunoSEQ multiplex PCR; TCRdb holds only in-frame clones, not every one. The data hold approximately 100,000 clones, with about 85% observed a single time. The sequenced sample consisted of peripheral blood. The receptor set was obtained from a woman aged 70-85 years with active or convalescent COVID-19. Both conserved end residues are trimmed from each CDR3. Only some rows state a clone size, as once, few, many or a class for expanded clones.

CDR3 length: 13
V gene: TRBV7-2
clone size: NA
J gene: TRBJ1-2
CDR3 protein: ASLSGGDSNYGYT

CDR3 length: 14
V gene: TRBV19
clone size: NA
J gene: TRBJ1-1
CDR3 protein: ASISRDRGGGTEAF

CDR3 length: 13
V gene: TRBV27
clone size: NA
J gene: TRBJ1-3
CDR3 protein: ASSPDDGGGNTIY

CDR3 length: 13
V gene: TRBV3-1/TRBV3-2
clone size: NA
J gene: TRBJ2-1
CDR3 protein: ASSQRWGEYNEQF

CDR3 length: 14
V gene: TRBV3-1/TRBV3-2
clone size: NA
J gene: TRBJ2-7
CDR3 protein: ASSQGGLLLTYEQY

CDR3 length: 16
V gene: TRBV7-9
clone size: NA
J gene: TRBJ2-3
CDR3 protein: ASTRGLAVDLSTDTQY

CDR3 length: 14
V gene: TRBV4-3
clone size: NA
J gene: TRBJ1-6
CDR3 protein: ASSQTGRAKDSPLH

CDR3 length: 11
V gene: TRBV5-1
clone size: NA
J gene: TRBJ1-6
CDR3 protein: ASSSDRGSPLH

CDR3 length: 13
V gene: TRBV28
clone size: NA
J gene: TRBJ1-4
CDR3 protein: ASSFPPGRDEKLF

CDR3 length: 13
V gene: TRBV7-4
clone size: once
J gene: TRBJ1-5
CDR3 protein: ASSFGRGPFQPQH

CDR3 length: 11
V gene: TRBV7-2
clone size: NA
J gene: TRBJ2-7
CDR3 protein: ASSFGSTYEQY

CDR3 length: 12
V gene: TRBV19
clone size: few
J gene: TRBJ2-7
CDR3 protein: ASSIGQGTYEQY

CDR3 length: 14
V gene: TRBV11-2
clone size: NA
J gene: TRBJ2-3
CDR3 protein: ASSSGLATRGDTQY

CDR3 length: 12
V gene: TRBV6-4
clone size: NA
J gene: TRBJ1-5
CDR3 protein: ASSEQGPNQPQH

CDR3 length: 14
V gene: TRBV11-3
clone size: NA
J gene: TRBJ2-2
CDR3 protein: ASETSGRAVAGELF

CDR3 length: 9
V gene: TRBV5-5
clone size: NA
J gene: TRBJ1-3
CDR3 protein: ASQSGNTIY

CDR3 length: 13
V gene: TRBV11-3
clone size: NA
J gene: TRBJ1-1
CDR3 protein: ASSPFRDRGTEAF

CDR3 length: 13
V gene: TRBV2
clone size: few
J gene: TRBJ2-3
CDR3 protein: ASRKQGIDTDTQY

CDR3 length: 13
V gene: TRBV4-3
clone size: NA
J gene: TRBJ2-7
CDR3 protein: ASSRSPPGRYEQY

CDR3 length: 12
V gene: TRBV18
clone size: few
J gene: TRBJ1-5
CDR3 protein: ASSQGVNNQPQH

CDR3 length: 15
V gene: TRBV28
clone size: NA
J gene: TRBJ1-5
CDR3 protein: ASSLPRAALINQPQH

CDR3 length: 13
V gene: TRBV6-2/TRBV6-3
clone size: NA
J gene: TRBJ1-3
CDR3 protein: ASSQYRTGGNTIY

CDR3 length: 14
V gene: TRBV5-8
clone size: NA
J gene: TRBJ1-6
CDR3 protein: ASSPRVDAGNSPLH

CDR3 length: 13
V gene: TRBV7-2
clone size: NA
J gene: TRBJ2-7
CDR3 protein: ASSLGSGGAYEQY

CDR3 length: 14
V gene: TRBV7-2
clone size: NA
J gene: TRBJ2-3
CDR3 protein: ASSPRASGSADTQY